This TCR beta chain comes out of a study of control samples from healthy donors and cancer patients. The V segment lost 2 bases and the J segment 5 bases; nucleotides outside the gene matches: 9. The CDR3 contains 18 residues. The germline V gene encodes CDR1 LGHDT and CDR2 YNNKEL (reference sequence). Method: immunoSEQ multiplex PCR; TCRdb's copy keeps in-frame clones and lacks some. This table holds 65,000 to 90,000 clones, approximately 89% found once. This chain links TRBV3-1 (or the pseudogene TRBV3-2) with TRBJ2-1; 13 nucleotides agree with TRBD2. The clonotype was recovered from a middle-aged man in good health. The sample was blood. The CDR3 here is CASSQSGLAGPCHNEQFF. In nucleotides, the CDR3 is TGTGCCAGCAGCCAATCGGGACTAGCGGGACCATGCCACAATGAGCAGTTCTTC.